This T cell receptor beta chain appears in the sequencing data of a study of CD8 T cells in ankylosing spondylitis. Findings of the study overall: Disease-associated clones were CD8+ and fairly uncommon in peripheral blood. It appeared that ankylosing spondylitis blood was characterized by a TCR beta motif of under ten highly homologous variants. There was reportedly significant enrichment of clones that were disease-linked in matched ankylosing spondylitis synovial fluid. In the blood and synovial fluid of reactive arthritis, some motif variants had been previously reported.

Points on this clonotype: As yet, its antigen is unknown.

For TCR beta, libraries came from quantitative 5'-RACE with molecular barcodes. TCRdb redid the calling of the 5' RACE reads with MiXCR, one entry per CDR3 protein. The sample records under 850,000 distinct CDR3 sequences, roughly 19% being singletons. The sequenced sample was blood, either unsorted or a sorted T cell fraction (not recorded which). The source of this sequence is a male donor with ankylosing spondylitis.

The CDR3 sequence: CASRNRRGLGNNEQFF. For the CDR3, the DNA is TGTGCCAGCCGAAACCGCAGGGGGCTGGGGAACAATGAGCAGTTCTTC. The chain carries TRBV12-3 or TRBV12-4 and TRBJ2-1; TRBD1 matches at 8 bases. The CDR3 totals 16 residues. The V gene end was trimmed by 8 bases and the J gene end by 5 bases; junction bases not matched to a gene: 14.